A selection of T cell receptor beta chains follows, all from one sample in a study of patients and donors after allogeneic stem cell transplantation. TCRdb reprocessed the RT-PCR reads via MiXCR and lists one record per CDR3 protein. Among about 960,000 distinct CDR3 sequences listed, under 20% were seen once. Sequences were obtained from blood, either unsorted or a sorted T cell fraction (not recorded which). The receptors come from a human donor who was either an allogeneic HSCT recipient or a stem cell or donor lymphocyte infusion donor (not recorded which). It is not recorded whose cells these are; they may come from a transplant donor. Each CDR3 is given without its conserved first and last residue. D genes are given only for firm matches. The size of a clone is reported for some rows only, either as once, few or many, or as a class for expanded clones.

CDR3 protein,D gene,clone size,V gene
ASSGAGASTYEQY,-,few,TRBV7-9
ASSFRFRNTEAF,-,-,TRBV12-3/TRBV12-4
SSRGSGGPTYEQY,-,-,TRBV20-1
ASSVIRGGGAWTDTQY,-,few,TRBV11-1
ASRGYTEAF,-,few,TRBV2
ASSRDRGRGETQY,TRBD1,few,TRBV12-3/TRBV12-4
ASSRGTSGLEGWWF,TRBD2,-,TRBV12-3/TRBV12-4
ATSRQGPEQY,-,few,TRBV15
ASSGAETQY,-,many,TRBV7-2
ASSPSTREQF,-,-,TRBV18
SARGVVKETQY,-,few,TRBV20-1
ASSELAARDTQY,TRBD2,-,TRBV2
ASSYRQEKGNEQF,-,-,TRBV5-1
ASAPPEKGSGTEAF,-,few,TRBV5-1
ASTRTSGVASYNEQF,TRBD2,few,TRBV5-1
ASSPGLRGRSPLH,-,few,TRBV18
SVDTTLPGTDTQY,-,few,TRBV29-1
ASSFNSEAF,-,many,TRBV12-3/TRBV12-4
SADFTGEQF,-,many,TRBV20-1
SVQGGAATNTGELF,-,many,TRBV29-1
ASSPLGQGAWNEQF,TRBD1,-,TRBV14
ASGLRTSLILGEQF,TRBD2,-,TRBV7-8
ASRQTALLDYGYT,-,-,TRBV6-1
SASVGDREVNQPQH,TRBD1,few,TRBV20-1
ASSYNRVENQPQH,-,few,TRBV6-5
AISEPDINNEQF,-,many,TRBV10-3
ASSLEPGLQETQY,-,-,TRBV7-3
ASSLGPYRGQDQPQH,TRBD1,few,TRBV12-3/TRBV12-4